Each of the 7 T cell receptor beta chains below was sequenced from the same sample in a study of molecular identifiers for immune sequencing clone quantification. TCRdb called the PCR reads again in MiXCR, with one record for every CDR3 protein. This sample has about 320,000 distinct CDR3 sequences, with about 20% found just once. Sequenced input: naive CD8+ T cells from blood, with Jurkat cell RNA spiked in. The sample's subset: FACS-sorted CD8+CD4-CCR7+CD45RA+ naive T cells. Source of these receptors: a human donor in good health. Some libraries in this study had Jurkat cell RNA spiked in.

Comment on this clonotype: This may arise from a read error, as a much more abundant clone is one base away. V is TRBV5-1 and J is TRBJ1-1, with TRBD1 matching over 8 bases. The CDR3 loop spans 14 amino acids. With 5 bases clipped from V and 0 bases from J, the junction kept 3 bases outside the gene matches. The germline gives CDR1 SGHRS, CDR2 YFSETQ. The chain's CDR3 is CASRPGGMNTEAFF. The CDR3 DNA reads as TGCGCCAGCAGGCCAGGGGGCATGAACACTGAAGCTTTCTTT.

This clonotype was seen ten or more times. V usage is TRBV6-2 or TRBV6-3 and J usage is TRBJ1-2; the D gene is possibly TRBD1 (6 bases). Germline values: CDR1 MNHEY, CDR2 SVGEGT. V lost 5 bases, J lost 7 bases, and 14 bases lay in between. CDR3 length equals 13 residues. The CDR3 bases are TGTGCCAGCAGTGAGGACAGCTATGTTGGCTACACCTTC. Its protein is CASSEDSYVGYTF.

This clonotype was picked up many times. The chain links TRBV24-1 to TRBJ2-1; 14 nucleotides line up with TRBD2. This CDR3 contains 15 residues. In germline, CDR1 is KGHDR, CDR2 SFDVKD. The V and J ends lost 4 bases and 6 bases, in that order; junction bases with no gene match: 1. CDR3 nucleotide sequence: TGTGCCACCAGTGACGGACTAGCGGGAGGCAATGAGCAGTTCTTC. As protein: CATSDGLAGGNEQFF.

This clonotype was recorded a few times. The CDR3 region is CAISAGPETDTQYF. The CDR3 nucleotides read TGTGCCATCAGTGCCGGCCCTGAAACAGATACGCAGTATTTT. J is TRBJ2-3 and V is TRBV10-3; D is unclear. V gave up 4 bases and J gave up 3 bases, with 11 bases separating them. This CDR3 spans 14 amino acids. CDR1 ENHRY and CDR2 SYGVKD come from the germline V gene.

This clonotype was seen repeatedly, ten times or more. The V gene is TRBV6-6, the J gene TRBJ2-7; TRBD1 matches at 9 bases. CDR1 and CDR2 (germline): MNHNY, SVGAGI (reference sequence). There are 14 residues in the CDR3. Trimming removed 5 bases from V and 4 bases from J; junction bases left unmatched: 6. CDR3 loop: CASSGRDRDYEQYF. The CDR3 coding sequence is TGTGCCAGCAGTGGCCGGGACAGGGATTACGAGCAGTACTTC.

Note on this clonotype: Just one base apart from a much larger clone, this may be a read error. J is TRBJ2-7 and V is TRBV7-6, with unresolved D. V was clipped by 8 bases and J by 2 bases, with 28 bases between them. From germline, CDR1 is SGHVS and CDR2 FNYEAQ. The CDR3 is 18 residues long. The CDR3 bases are TGTGCCAGCGGCCAAGGGCCCCCCGAGGTGCGAGAGGCCTACGAGCAGTACTTC. Protein product: CASGQGPPEVREAYEQYF.

This clonotype has a count of ten or more. J is TRBJ2-3 and V is TRBV4-3; a weak D match, TRBD2 (5 bases). V shed 6 bases and J shed 0 bases, with 16 bases lying between them. This CDR3 contains 16 residues. Germline CDR1 reads LGHNA; CDR2 reads YSLEER. CDR3 amino acids: CASSQWTASSTDTQYF. DNA of the CDR3: TGCGCCAGCAGTCAGTGGACTGCCTCCAGCACAGATACGCAGTATTTT.